The 26 T cell receptor beta chains in this list originate from one sample, sequenced in a study of blood T cell repertoires in COVID-19. Only in-frame clones appear in the TCRdb table, and some are missing; sequencing was by immunoSEQ multiplex PCR. The sample records around 250,000 clones, around 93% being singletons. Source material: PBMCs or T cells enriched from blood (not recorded which). These receptor sequences come from a human donor in a cohort exposed to, infected with or recovered from COVID-19 (not recorded which). The donor label of this sample is uncertain.

The chain carries TRBV28 and TRBJ2-1; 9 bases align to TRBD2. The germline CDR1 and CDR2 sequences are MDHEN and SYDVKM. The CDR3 has 17 amino acids. The J segment lost 0 bases and the V segment lost 5 bases, leaving 8 bases of the junction unmatched. DNA for the CDR3: TGTGCCAGCAGTAAACAAGCGGGGGGCAGCTCCTACAATGAGCAGTTCTTC. Translation gives CASSKQAGGSSYNEQFF.

This chain uses TRBV5-1 with TRBJ1-1; TRBD1 is a possible D gene (6 bases). The germline gives CDR1 SGHRS, CDR2 YFSETQ. Trimming took 2 bases from V and 1 from J, leaving 15 bases between them. This CDR3 has 16 amino acids. CDR3 protein: CASSFRGGLTNTEAFF. As DNA, the CDR3 is TGCGCCAGCAGCTTTAGGGGGGGCCTGACGAACACTGAAGCTTTCTTT. Supplemented by reference TRBV5-1 and TRBJ1-1, the full variable domain reads KAGVTQTPRYLIKTRGQQVTLSCSPISGHRSVSWYQQTPGQGLQFLFEYFSETQRNKGNFPGRFSGRQFSNSRSEMNVSTLELGDSALYLCASSFRGGLTNTEAFFGQGTRLTVV.

This clone was counted a few times. The genes are TRBV11-2 and TRBJ2-7; 13 nucleotides align to TRBD2. Germline loops: CDR1 SGHAT, CDR2 FQNNGV. V was clipped by 6 bases and J by 3 bases; unmatched bases: 11. CDR3 size: 17 residues. In DNA, the CDR3 is TGTGCCAGCAGTCCCCGGGGGGGACTAGCGGGGATCTACGAGCAGTACTTC. This codes for CASSPRGGLAGIYEQYF.

This sequence joins TRBV6-2 or TRBV6-3 and TRBJ1-5, with 9 nucleotides matching TRBD1. Germline CDR1 MNHEY, CDR2 SVGEGT. After removal of 6 bases from V and 0 bases from J, the junction contained 6 bases not matched to a gene. CDR3 length: 16 residues. The CDR3 loop reads CASSKGTGLSNQPQHF. The DNA of the CDR3 is TGTGCCAGCAGCAAGGGGACAGGGCTTAGCAATCAGCCCCAGCATTTT.

The chain joins TRBV28 to TRBJ1-5; weak D call: TRBD1 (5 bases). V dropped 2 bases and J dropped 2 bases, with 19 bases sitting between them. Germline lookup yields CDR1 MDHEN and CDR2 SYDVKM. This CDR3 is built from 18 residues. This CDR3 reads CASSLGGGRGAGNQPQHF. For the CDR3, the DNA is TGTGCCAGCAGTTTAGGGGGGGGTCGGGGAGCGGGCAATCAGCCCCAGCATTTT.

The rearrangement joins TRBV3-1 (or the pseudogene TRBV3-2) to TRBJ2-1; 7 bases align to TRBD1. Trimming at V came to 5 bases and at J to 6 bases, leaving 4 bases not matched to a gene. CDR1 is LGHDT, CDR2 YNNKEL, per germline (reference sequence). The CDR3 sequence is 13 residues long. The CDR3 reads CASSSGQANEQFF. Here the CDR3 DNA reads TGTGCCAGCAGCTCCGGACAGGCCAATGAGCAGTTCTTC.

The V call is TRBV19, the J call TRBJ1-4; D not certain. CDR3 length equals 14 residues. Germline CDR1 reads LNHDA; CDR2 reads SQIVND (reference sequence). Trimming shortened V by 3 bases and J by 7 bases, and 12 bases separated the two germline ends. The CDR3 DNA is TGTGCCAGTAGTATGAATGGATCGGGTGAAAAACTGTTTTTT. Residues: CASSMNGSGEKLFF.

The chain is built from TRBV7-9 and TRBJ2-1, with 8 bases matching TRBD1. Trimming cost V 2 bases and J 6 bases; bases outside gene matches: 12. The CDR3 spans 17 residues. Germline lookup yields CDR1 SEHNR and CDR2 FQNEAQ (reference sequence). The CDR3 loop is CASSLYSWDRSGNEQFF. For the CDR3, the DNA is TGTGCCAGCAGCTTATATTCTTGGGACAGGTCGGGCAATGAGCAGTTCTTC.

The chain has TRBV5-1 and TRBJ1-1; a weak D match, TRBD1 (5 bases). Germline V CDR1 and CDR2: SGHRS, YFSETQ. This CDR3 has 13 residues. Trimming removed 6 bases at V and 3 bases at J, with 12 bases between. The CDR3 sequence: CASTAGDYTEAFF. The CDR3 region has the DNA TGCGCCAGCACCGCGGGGGACTACACTGAAGCTTTCTTT.

V and J are TRBV29-1 and TRBJ2-7; TRBD1 aligns across 8 bases. The CDR3 totals 13 residues. Germline CDR1 SQVTM, CDR2 ANQGSEA. The V and J ends lost 3 bases and 2 bases, in that order; junction bases with no gene match: 3. The CDR3 DNA sequence: TGCAGCGTTGAGACAGGGGTGCCCTACGAGCAGTACTTC. Its translation is CSVETGVPYEQYF.

The chain couples TRBV5-5 to TRBJ1-2; TRBD1 matches 8 bases. The CDR3 is 16 amino acids. Trimming at V came to 0 bases and at J to 5 bases, leaving 9 bases not matched to a gene. Per the germline V gene, CDR1 is SGHKS and CDR2 is YYEKEE (reference sequence). The CDR3 reads CASSLDSGGTGYGYTF. The CDR3 region has the DNA TGTGCCAGCAGCTTGGATTCTGGGGGGACAGGATATGGCTACACCTTC. Complete variable domain (other parts from reference TRBV5-5 and TRBJ1-2): DAGVTQSPTHLIKTRGQQVTLRCSPISGHKSVSWYQQVLGQGPQFIFQYYEKEERGRGNFPDRFSARQFPNYSSELNVNALLLGDSALYLCASSLDSGGTGYGYTFGSGTRLTVV.

This chain joins TRBV5-8 and TRBJ2-5; 9 bases match TRBD1. Germline V gene lookup returns CDR1 SGHTS and CDR2 YDEGEE. This CDR3 spans 14 amino acids. Unmatched junction bases numbered 2, after V lost 0 bases and J lost 5 bases. In DNA form, the CDR3 reads TGTGCCAGCAGCTTGGGACAGGGGGGGGAGACCCAGTACTTC. Translated: CASSLGQGGETQYF.

The rearrangement uses TRBV6-4 and TRBJ1-2; possible D gene TRBD1, 6 bases. The germline V gene has CDR1 MRHNA and CDR2 SNTAGT. V was pared by 6 bases and J by 6 bases, with 14 bases between. The CDR3 sequence is 13 residues long. In nucleotides, the CDR3 is TGTGCCAGCAGCCCGGGACACTCTAATGGCTACACCTTC. This translates into CASSPGHSNGYTF.

The chain carries TRBV18 and TRBJ2-3; the match to TRBD2 covers 12 bases. The ends lost 6 bases at V and 3 bases at J; junction bases unmatched: 10. Germline V gene sequence: CDR1 KGHSH, CDR2 LQKENI. CDR3 length: 17 residues. CDR3 DNA sequence: TGTGCCAGCTCCGCTAGAGGACTAGCGGGGAGGACAGATACGCAGTATTTT. Its protein is CASSARGLAGRTDTQYF.

This clone was seen more than once but under ten times. V and J are TRBV5-6 and TRBJ2-5, with D possibly matching TRBD1 (5 bases). Trimming took 6 bases from V and 7 from J, leaving 16 bases between them. CDR1 is SGHDT, CDR2 YYEEEE, per germline. The CDR3 has 13 amino acids. The CDR3 coding sequence is TGTGCCAGCATCCGAGACAGACGAGGGACCCAGTACTTC. Amino acids: CASIRDRRGTQYF.

The chain uses TRBV2 and TRBJ1-3; 10 bases agree with TRBD1. The CDR3 covers 13 residues. The germline V gene has CDR1 SNHLY and CDR2 FYNNEI. J lost 8 bases, V lost 6 bases, and 4 bases had no gene match. The CDR3 DNA sequence: TGTGCCAGCAGGGGTGGACAGGGGGACACCATATATTTT. This sequence encodes CASRGGQGDTIYF.

This clone showed up just once. The chain employs TRBV7-6 and TRBJ2-3, with 13 bases that match TRBD2. Germline CDR1 and CDR2: SGHVS and FNYEAQ. The CDR3 consists of 17 residues. The J segment lost 5 bases and the V segment lost 5 bases, leaving 10 bases of the junction unmatched. CDR3 in DNA: TGTGCCAGCAGCGTGGGACTAGCGGGGCCGGCGAGAGATACGCAGTATTTT. Amino acids: CASSVGLAGPARDTQYF.

V gene TRBV29-1 combines with J gene TRBJ2-7, with 7 bases lining up with TRBD2. Germline V CDR1 and CDR2: SQVTM, ANQGSEA. V shed 5 bases, J shed 2 bases, and the junction held 9 bases outside the gene matches. This CDR3 spans 14 amino acids. The CDR3: CSVLTRGEAYEQYF. CDR3 sequence (DNA): TGCAGCGTTCTGACCCGGGGGGAGGCCTACGAGCAGTACTTC.

The V gene is TRBV27, the J gene TRBJ2-5; 8 bases match TRBD1. The length of the CDR3 is 19 residues. After removal of 2 bases from V and 5 bases from J, the junction contained 19 bases not matched to a gene. Germline V CDR1 and CDR2: MNHEY, SMNVEV (reference sequence). CDR3 coding DNA: TGTGCCAGCAGTTTAACGGCACCAGGGGGCAGTCGTCCACGGGAGACCCAGTACTTC. The encoded protein is CASSLTAPGGSRPRETQYF.

The DNA for the CDR3 is TGCAGTGCCAGTGAGACCCGGGACAGTGGGGGTGGCTACACCTTC. Amino acids: CSASETRDSGGGYTF. The rearrangement links TRBV20-1 to TRBJ1-2; 7 bases align to TRBD1. CDR1 and CDR2 from the germline V gene are DFQATT and SNEGSKA (reference sequence). Germline trimming cut 6 bases from V and 7 bases from J; bases unmatched to any gene: 17. This CDR3 has 15 residues.

This clone occurred a few times. The V and J genes are TRBV11-3 and TRBJ1-1, with D perhaps TRBD1 (6 bases). CDR1 SGHNT and CDR2 YENEEA come from the germline V gene. The CDR3 runs 14 residues. Trimming pared 5 bases from V and 9 bases from J, leaving 19 bases between. CDR3 coding DNA: TGTGCCAGCAGCCCTCCTCGTAGGGGGAACCAAGCTTTCTTT. It encodes CASSPPRRGNQAFF.

V and J are TRBV6-5 and TRBJ1-5; maybe TRBD1 (6 bases). This CDR3 spans 13 amino acids. Trimming removed 6 bases from V and 6 bases from J, with 12 bases in between. Per the germline V gene, CDR1 is MNHEY and CDR2 is SVGAGI. The CDR3 coding sequence is TGTGCCAGCAGCGATACAGGGTTTCAGCCCCAGCATTTT. This gives the protein CASSDTGFQPQHF.

In DNA form, the CDR3 reads TGCGCCAGCAGCTTTAGAGGAGAGGTGGGAGATACGCAGTATTTT. It translates to CASSFRGEVGDTQYF. The chain recombines TRBV5-1 with TRBJ2-3, with D unresolved. The CDR3 spans 15 residues. Germline-derived CDR1 and CDR2 are SGHRS and YFSETQ. V lost 2 bases and J 5 bases, leaving 15 bases between the germline ends.

This clone was counted a single time. This sequence joins TRBV7-9 and TRBJ2-7; 7 bases are a match to TRBD1. With V trimmed by 5 bases and J by 0 bases, 7 bases remained unmatched. The V gene's germline CDR1 is SEHNR and CDR2 FQNEAQ (reference sequence). The CDR3 is 15 amino acids. CDR3 region: CASSPRTGSSYEQYF. The CDR3 DNA sequence: TGTGCCAGCAGCCCCCGGACAGGCAGCTCCTACGAGCAGTACTTC.

The rearrangement joins TRBV25-1 to TRBJ1-1, with D possibly TRBD1 on 5 matching bases. The length of the CDR3 is 16 residues. Trimming removed 3 bases at V and 4 bases at J, with 18 bases between. Germline lookup yields CDR1 MGHDK and CDR2 SYGVNS. CDR3 loop: CASSELGAGRGTEAFF. CDR3 in DNA: TGTGCCAGCAGTGAGCTAGGGGCAGGGCGAGGCACTGAAGCTTTCTTT.

The V and J genes are TRBV5-1 and TRBJ2-3, with 8 bases fitting TRBD1. The ends lost 4 bases at V and 2 bases at J; junction bases unmatched: 6. This CDR3 is 15 amino acids long. Germline loops: CDR1 SGHRS, CDR2 YFSETQ. CDR3 DNA: TGCGCCAGCAGCACCCCGGACAGGGTCACAGATACGCAGTATTTT. Translation: CASSTPDRVTDTQYF.